This entry describes one T cell receptor (beta chain). This clonotype was seen repeatedly, ten times or more. What antigen it recognizes has not been identified. Base quality data are lacking; no much larger clone is found one base away. The sample belongs to a study of T cells in Graves' hyperthyroidism and ophthalmopathy (dated by TCRdb to the late 2010s). Notes on the research overall: Peripheral blood samples were taken at the time of initial diagnosis, prior to any treatment. TCR V-J signatures able to tell the groups apart were searched for in a discovery cohort of about a hundred patients, of whom 40 to 45 had Graves' ophthalmopathy and around 58 had stable Graves' hyperthyroidism. The 100 discovery patients were divided at random into training and test sets in a 7:3 ratio. An independent validation cohort of fewer than 20 hyperthyroidism patients and over 15 patients who later progressed to ophthalmopathy tested prospective prediction of ophthalmopathy. The study also compared thyroid tissue and blood T-cell repertoires from more than five Graves' hyperthyroidism patients. TCR Vbeta CDR3 sequencing of 140 or so peripheral blood samples (over 40 ophthalmopathy, 75 hyperthyroidism and roughly 17 progressor patients) is reported in the paper. Following sampling, methimazole starting at 30 mg daily was given to hyperthyroidism patients, and high-dose intravenous methylprednisolone was given to ophthalmopathy patients.

Moderately to severely active disease, a Clinical Activity Score of at least 3, a NOSPECS grade of at least 4, and a duration under 3 months were present in ophthalmopathy patients. Any patient with an uncontrolled infection, another autoimmune disease, pregnancy or lactation was excluded. Diagnoses were based on clinical symptoms, serum thyroxine and TRAb, thyroid ultrasound and orbital computed tomography. PBMCs were separated from 7.5 to 10 ml of fresh peripheral blood using Ficoll-Paque density gradient centrifugation. Total RNA was extracted using Trizol reagent, and RNA quality was assessed on an Agilent 2100 Bioanalyzer. V and J lose 3 bases and 6 bases, and a span of 9 bases separates them. CDR1 and CDR2, looked up from the germline V gene, are MDHEN and SYDVKM. The CDR3, cysteine through phenylalanine, is 14 amino acids long. Here the CDR3 DNA is all that survives: 42 bases in frame from base 1.

Beyond this particular receptor, the publication reports: A model built on a 13 V-J signature distinguished ophthalmopathy from stable hyperthyroidism, reaching about 88% sensitivity and 81% to 83% specificity in cross-validation and 80%/75% in testing. Sample size was not statistically predetermined, and investigators were not blinded to group allocation. Most expanded thyroid clonotypes (frequency above 0.001) were also detected in blood, suggesting blood repertoires may reflect thyroid immune responses. In validation, the model predicted progression to ophthalmopathy a median of roughly six months before onset, with roughly 70% sensitivity and roughly 73% specificity.

The TCR beta CDR3 regions were amplified from RNA transcripts. A first-round RT-PCR of the TCR CDR3 used the HTBI primer set with the Qiagen OneStep RT-PCR kit. Libraries were constructed in a second round of multiplex PCR, after which size selection and purification were performed. The libraries were sequenced on an Illumina HiSeq2000 using paired-end 100 bp reads. As for how the authors treated the data: Raw data were processed with SOAPnuke, discarding reads with adapters, uncalled bases, mean Phred below 15, or no exact constant-primer or identifier match. High-quality paired reads were merged using COPE v1.2.5, and each unique nucleotide sequence was defined as a clonotype. MiTCR v1.1 was used to align the clonotypes against IMGT TRBV, TRBD and TRBJ reference segments. The analysis included only V-J combinations with a frequency above 0.0001, which together covered around 99% of the repertoires. A TCS score was defined as the ratio of F50 (clonal expansion) to E x V (chaos), with BLOSUM62-based TCRdist applied between CDR3 peptides within each V-J. Welch's t-statistics and random forest reduced just over 500 V-J features to roughly 13, which were used in a naive Bayes classifier (R e1071). The similarity between thyroid and blood repertoires was quantified using the Morisita-Horn index. TCRdb applied fastp at Q25 and MiXCR to the public reads, then kept only in-frame beta chains. CDR3 protein duplicates are merged, each entry listing the most common genes and DNA. TCRdb, not the original authors, processed these V and J calls. For this sample there are about 610,000 distinct CDR3 sequences; roughly 14% appear just once. About 4.5% of the sample comes from the top ten.

The sequenced sample consisted of blood. The sequence links TRBV28 to TRBJ1-6, with the D gene not clear enough to name. This clonotype was obtained from a woman aged 40 to 50 with Graves' ophthalmopathy. The encoded CDR3 is CASSLYSPNSPLHF. The bases are TGTGCCAGCAGTTTGTATAGTCCTAATTCACCCCTCCACTTT.